This T cell receptor (beta chain) was found in a study of blood T cell repertoires in COVID-19. This CDR3 is built from 16 residues. Germline CDR1 and CDR2: MGHRA and YSYEKL. Trimming at V came to 2 bases and at J to 1 base, leaving 3 bases not matched to a gene. Profiled with immunoSEQ multiplex PCR; TCRdb holds only in-frame clones, not every one. The sample yields about 110,000 clones, over 65% seen once. The V call is TRBV4-1, the J call TRBJ2-2; TRBD2 matches at 8 bases. This clonotype was obtained from a woman of 80 years or more with acute or convalescent COVID-19. The sample taken for sequencing was peripheral blood. Here the CDR3 DNA reads TGCGCCAGCAGCCAATGGACTAGCAGGAACACCGGGGAGCTGTTTTTT. It yields the protein CASSQWTSRNTGELFF.